Following are 26 T cell receptor beta chains from one sample sequenced in a study of identical twins. MiXCR was run by TCRdb on the 5' RACE reads, yielding one entry per CDR3 protein. The sample carries roughly 1,500,000 distinct CDR3 sequences, under 35% recorded once. Sequencing was done on a sample of cord blood. These receptors originate from a newborn girl in good health.

The J gene is TRBJ2-1, the V gene TRBV15, with 7 bases matching TRBD2. The ends lost 2 bases at V and 2 bases at J; junction bases unmatched: 12. Per germline, CDR1 LNHNV and CDR2 YYDKDF (reference sequence). This CDR3 comprises 18 residues. Written as DNA, the CDR3 is TGTGCCACCAGCAGACACTCTCGGACTAGGAGACCCTACAATGAGCAGTTCTTC. This translates into CATSRHSRTRRPYNEQFF.

The gene calls are TRBV5-1 and TRBJ2-3; TRBD2 matches 11 bases. V shed 1 base and J 3 bases; nucleotides not matched to a gene: 7. The length of the CDR3 is 17 residues. Looked up from germline, CDR1 is SGHRS and CDR2 is YFSETQ. CDR3 region: CASSLRLAGGHTDTQYF. DNA for the CDR3: TGCGCCAGCAGCTTGAGGCTAGCGGGAGGACATACAGATACGCAGTATTTT.

Concerning this clonotype itself: This could be a read error, since a much larger clone is one nucleotide away. The chain couples TRBV29-1 to TRBJ2-1, with TRBD2 matching over 13 bases. The CDR3 runs 15 residues. Germline CDR1 reads SQVTM; CDR2 reads ANQGSEA. The J segment lost 10 bases and the V segment lost 4 bases, leaving 10 bases of the junction unmatched. The CDR3 loop is CSVGGTSGINYEQFF. CDR3 DNA sequence: TGCAGCGTTGGGGGGACTAGCGGGATAAACTACGAGCAGTTCTTC.

The chain recombines TRBV7-9 with TRBJ2-5; D is uncertain. Trimming stripped 0 bases from V and 1 base from J, with 9 bases between. The germline V gene encodes CDR1 SEHNR and CDR2 FQNEAQ (reference sequence). This CDR3 has 15 residues. Here the CDR3 DNA reads TGTGCCAGCAGCTTAGCGGTAATGGTCCAAGAGACCCAGTACTTC. Translation gives CASSLAVMVQETQYF.

As for this clonotype: Mismatch with germline at one junction end may stem from a read error. J is TRBJ1-2 and V is TRBV6-1, with D unclear. Germline CDR1 reads MNHNS; CDR2 reads SASEGT. The CDR3 runs 12 residues. CDR3 sequence: CACSDQAYGYTF. CDR3 DNA sequence: TGTGCCTGCAGTGACCAGGCCTATGGCTACACCTTC.

The rearrangement joins TRBV27 to TRBJ2-2; no definite D call. The germline V and J ends were trimmed by 2 bases and 1 base, with 5 bases remaining between them. The CDR3 sequence is 14 residues long. Germline CDR1 reads MNHEY; CDR2 reads SMNVEV (reference sequence). The CDR3 DNA follows: TGTGCCAGCAGTTTAGAAGGGAACACCGGGGAGCTGTTTTTT. It codes for CASSLEGNTGELFF.

This clonotype was seen more than once but under ten times. The chain has TRBV10-2 and TRBJ2-1; D is unresolved. The CDR3 sequence is 18 residues long. V lost 6 bases and J 4 bases, leaving 25 bases between the germline ends. The germline gives CDR1 WSHSY, CDR2 SAAADI. This chain's CDR3 is CASRYRTVTLGEYNEQFF. The CDR3 DNA is TGCGCCAGCAGATATAGGACCGTTACCCTTGGGGAATACAATGAGCAGTTCTTC.

V is TRBV4-1 and J is TRBJ2-1; D is possibly TRBD1 or TRBD2 (6 bases each). Germline values: CDR1 MGHRA, CDR2 YSYEKL. Trimming removed 1 base at V and 3 bases at J, with 13 bases between. CDR3 length: 16 amino acids. CDR3 nucleotides: TGCGCCAGCAGCCAAGGGAGGGGGACTTTCTACAATGAGCAGTTCTTC. Translated: CASSQGRGTFYNEQFF.

The CDR3 nucleotides are TGTGCCAGCAGTTATAACAGGGGAAGCCACAATGAGCAGTTCTTC. This gives the protein CASSYNRGSHNEQFF. V is TRBV6-6 and J is TRBJ2-1; TRBD1 matches at 7 bases. J lost 5 bases, V lost 3 bases, and 7 bases had no gene match. This CDR3 is 15 amino acids long. Germline lookup yields CDR1 MNHNY and CDR2 SVGAGI (reference sequence).

Worth noting for this clonotype: A much larger clone differs from this one at a single base, so this may be a read error. The chain has TRBV7-2 and TRBJ2-7; D uncertain. The length of the CDR3 is 13 residues. Germline V CDR1 and CDR2: SGHTA, FQGNSA. V was shortened by 2 bases and J by 2 bases, with 7 bases between the two germline ends. In DNA, the CDR3 is TGTGCCAGCAGCTTACTAAACCCCTACGAGCAGTACTTC. Amino acid sequence: CASSLLNPYEQYF.

This clonotype occurred a few times. The chain uses TRBV28 and TRBJ2-4; D uncertain. CDR3 size: 15 residues. Looked up from germline, CDR1 is MDHEN and CDR2 is SYDVKM. The ends were cut back, 3 bases at V and 1 base at J, with 10 bases in the middle. The CDR3 sequence: CASSFPRQAKNIQYF. CDR3 DNA: TGTGCCAGCAGTTTCCCCAGGCAGGCCAAAAACATTCAGTACTTC.

This clonotype was found a few times. J is TRBJ1-6 and V is TRBV7-9; TRBD1 agrees at 7 bases. CDR1 is SEHNR and CDR2 is FQNEAQ in the germline V gene (reference sequence). The CDR3 consists of 15 residues. Trimming cost V 2 bases and J 7 bases; bases outside gene matches: 5. CDR3 sequence: CASSLTRDSNSPLHF. The CDR3, as DNA: TGTGCCAGCAGCTTAACAAGGGACAGCAATTCACCCCTCCACTTT.

The chain links TRBV20-1 to TRBJ2-5; 8 bases match TRBD2. This CDR3 comprises 16 residues. Germline assignment: CDR1 DFQATT and CDR2 SNEGSKA (reference sequence). V lost 3 bases, J lost 6 bases, and 15 bases stayed unmatched. The CDR3 DNA sequence: TGCAGTGCTAGTCTAGTTGGGACTAGGGTTTTGAAGACCCAGTACTTC. Its translation: CSASLVGTRVLKTQYF.

A few counts support this clonotype. The rearrangement joins TRBV27 to TRBJ2-7, with 11 positions matching TRBD2. There are 16 residues in the CDR3. Trimming cost V 3 bases and J 2 bases; bases outside gene matches: 6. The V gene's germline CDR1 is MNHEY and CDR2 SMNVEV (reference sequence). CDR3 loop: CASSLSPSGGTYEQYF. The CDR3 nucleotides read TGTGCCAGCAGTTTGTCCCCTAGCGGGGGGACCTACGAGCAGTACTTC.

V and J are TRBV4-1 and TRBJ2-7; D possibly corresponds to TRBD2 (5 bases). This CDR3 region has 14 residues. V was trimmed by 4 bases and J by 0 bases, leaving 10 bases between them. Germline assignment: CDR1 MGHRA and CDR2 YSYEKL. The CDR3 region is CASSRGQSSYEQYF. Written as DNA, the CDR3 is TGCGCCAGCAGCCGCGGGCAGAGCTCCTACGAGCAGTACTTC.

CDR3 amino acids: CASSQEVAYTQYF. CDR3 bases: TGCGCCAGCAGCCAAGAAGTAGCCTATACGCAGTATTTT. V is TRBV4-1 and J is TRBJ2-3; D not resolved. This CDR3 spans 13 amino acids. V was shortened by 0 bases and J by 7 bases, with 8 bases between the two germline ends. Germline CDR1 and CDR2: MGHRA and YSYEKL.

This clonotype has a handful of counts. The chain combines TRBV10-3 with TRBJ2-3, with 13 bases that match TRBD2. The CDR3 covers 16 residues. Germline V gene lookup returns CDR1 ENHRY and CDR2 SYGVKD. V gave up 6 bases and J gave up 0 bases; unmatched junction bases: 3. DNA of the CDR3: TGTGCCATCAGGGGGACTAGCGGGGCTAGCACAGATACGCAGTATTTT. Its translation is CAIRGTSGASTDTQYF.

There are a few counts of this clonotype. The chain employs TRBV5-1 and TRBJ1-1; D uncertain. Germline values: CDR1 SGHRS, CDR2 YFSETQ. The V and J ends lost 2 bases and 8 bases respectively, with 10 bases between them. The CDR3 runs to 12 residues. The CDR3 protein is CASSLPGPEAFF. CDR3 in DNA: TGCGCCAGCAGCTTACCGGGCCCCGAAGCTTTCTTT.

Only a few counts were recorded for this clonotype. The V and J genes are TRBV5-1 and TRBJ1-1; 8 nucleotides align to TRBD1. CDR1 and CDR2 (germline): SGHRS, YFSETQ. The CDR3 is 15 amino acids. Germline trimming cut 2 bases from V and 1 base from J; bases unmatched to any gene: 4. The CDR3, as DNA: TGCGCCAGCAGCTTCGGACAGGGATGGAACACTGAAGCTTTCTTT. Its translation is CASSFGQGWNTEAFF.

This clonotype was seen more than once but under ten times. This rearrangement joins TRBV12-5 to TRBJ2-3; D possibly corresponds to TRBD2 (7 bases). This CDR3 has 15 residues. In germline, CDR1 is LGHNT, CDR2 FRNRAP. V was pared by 7 bases and J by 3 bases, with 17 bases between. The DNA of the CDR3 is TGTGCTAGTGCTTTCCTAGGGGGGGGAACAGATACGCAGTATTTT. Protein: CASAFLGGGTDTQYF.

The chain links TRBV5-1 to TRBJ1-2, with 12 bases that match TRBD1. CDR3 length: 16 residues. Germline V gene data show CDR1 as SGHRS and CDR2 as YFSETQ. V was pared by 2 bases and J by 5 bases, with 7 bases of the junction left unmatched. CDR3: CASSLGGQGAFYGYTF. CDR3 bases: TGCGCCAGCAGCTTAGGGGGACAGGGGGCTTTTTATGGCTACACCTTC.

This chain connects TRBV6-1 to TRBJ1-3; 10 nucleotides align to TRBD1. Germline V gene lookup returns CDR1 MNHNS and CDR2 SASEGT. The CDR3 contains 18 residues. Trimming took 6 bases from V and 3 from J; bases not matched to a gene: 14. CDR3 protein: CASRPSTGGWGDGNTIYF. The CDR3 DNA is TGTGCCAGCAGACCTTCGACAGGGGGCTGGGGTGATGGAAACACCATATATTTT.

This clonotype was seen ten or more times. The chain is built from TRBV12-3 or TRBV12-4 and TRBJ2-1, with 8 bases that match TRBD2. This CDR3 comprises 15 residues. Germline trimming cut 5 bases from V and 4 bases from J; bases unmatched to any gene: 7. The CDR3 spells CASSPTGTSYNEQFF. In DNA form, the CDR3 reads TGTGCCAGCAGTCCAACCGGGACTAGTTACAATGAGCAGTTCTTC.

The chain has TRBV6-1 and TRBJ1-5; 9 bases align to TRBD1. This CDR3 has 13 amino acids. Germline trimming cut 7 bases from V and 7 bases from J; bases unmatched to any gene: 5. The germline V gene encodes CDR1 MNHNS and CDR2 SASEGT. The CDR3 DNA reads as TGTGCCAGCAAAACAGGGGGCTGGCAGCCCCAGCATTTT. Amino acids: CASKTGGWQPQHF.

This clonotype was counted a few times. The chain uses TRBV12-3 or TRBV12-4 and TRBJ2-1; no firm D call. Deletions cut 6 bases from V and 14 bases from J, with 17 bases between. The CDR3 spans 12 residues. CDR3 coding DNA: TGTGCCAGCAGACTTGGACCGCGAAGGAAGTTCTTC. It yields the protein CASRLGPRRKFF.

This clonotype was counted only a few times. This chain joins TRBV20-1 and TRBJ1-2; the D is unclear. The CDR3 sequence is 13 residues long. Trimming cost V 5 bases and J 4 bases, with 14 bases left between them. Looked up from germline, CDR1 is DFQATT and CDR2 is SNEGSKA (reference sequence). CDR3 protein: CSAERGRSYGYTF. For the CDR3, the DNA is TGCAGTGCTGAGCGAGGACGGTCCTATGGCTACACCTTC.